Sequencing of this T cell receptor beta chain was carried out in a study of OX40 agonist ivuxolimab in advanced cancers. Study-wide context: Those treated in dose escalation had hepatocellular carcinoma, melanoma, renal cell cancer or head and neck cancer. Study findings and constraints: Certain nonresponders likewise exhibited a low normalized T-cell clonal expansion.

Concerning this clone itself: The antigen is unknown.

Here immunoSEQ multiplex PCR was the method, and the copy in TCRdb shows in-frame clones only, minus some. The sample holds 55,000 to 70,000 clones; roughly 83% are singletons and the top ten take roughly 3%. This sample comprised CD4+ or CD8+ T cells sorted from blood, obtained in a trial of the OX40 agonist ivuxolimab. The receptor was isolated from an adult with an advanced solid tumor such as melanoma, head and neck, liver or kidney cancer.

CDR3 in amino acids: CASSVGGRGVGEKLFF. As DNA, the CDR3 is TGTGCCAGCAGCGTCGGAGGAAGAGGGGTTGGTGAAAAACTGTTTTTT. The chain joins TRBV9 to TRBJ1-4; TRBD1 might be the D (5 bases). The CDR3 runs to 16 residues. With 2 bases removed from V and 7 bases from J, the gap between germline ends came to 18 bases. The germline V gene encodes CDR1 SGDLS and CDR2 YYNGEE.